The sequence of this T cell receptor beta chain was determined in a study of blood T cell repertoires in COVID-19. On the study more broadly: The United States, Italy and Spain provided the acute and convalescent COVID-19 samples. T cells, B-cell-depleted T cells, or PBMCs supplied cDNA or gDNA.

In germline, CDR1 is SGHTA, CDR2 FQGNSA. Between the trimmed V and J ends, which lost 6 bases and 3 bases, there was a span of 9 bases. CDR3 size: 13 residues. Per the study methods: Estimation of nucleated cell counts was performed using reference gene primer amplification. This table comes from immunoSEQ multiplex PCR, and its TCRdb copy is limited to in-frame clones, with some not included. Clonal size and the V and J genes are those of that table, whereas D and trimming came from the DNA. The sample holds about 230,000 clones; approximately 83% are singletons and the top ten take roughly 30%. Source material: peripheral blood. V and J are TRBV7-2 and TRBJ1-5; tentative D call: TRBD1 (5 bases). The sequence was obtained from a man aged 35 to 55 with acute or convalescent COVID-19. The CDR3 sequence: CASSDSVNQPQHF. The CDR3 DNA reads TGTGCCAGCAGTGACAGTGTCAATCAGCCCCAGCATTTT.